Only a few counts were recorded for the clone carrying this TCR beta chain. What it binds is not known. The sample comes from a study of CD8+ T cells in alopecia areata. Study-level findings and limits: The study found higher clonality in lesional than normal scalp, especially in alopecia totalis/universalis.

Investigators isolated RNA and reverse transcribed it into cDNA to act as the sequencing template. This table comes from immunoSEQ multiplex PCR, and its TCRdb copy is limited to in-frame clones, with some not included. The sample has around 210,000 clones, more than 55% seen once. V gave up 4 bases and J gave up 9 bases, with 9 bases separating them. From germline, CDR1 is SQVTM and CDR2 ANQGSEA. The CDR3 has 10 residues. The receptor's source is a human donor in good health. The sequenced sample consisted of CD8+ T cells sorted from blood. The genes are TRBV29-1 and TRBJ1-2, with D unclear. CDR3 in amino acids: CSVGQPSYTF. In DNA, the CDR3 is TGCAGCGTTGGCCAGCCTAGCTACACCTTC.